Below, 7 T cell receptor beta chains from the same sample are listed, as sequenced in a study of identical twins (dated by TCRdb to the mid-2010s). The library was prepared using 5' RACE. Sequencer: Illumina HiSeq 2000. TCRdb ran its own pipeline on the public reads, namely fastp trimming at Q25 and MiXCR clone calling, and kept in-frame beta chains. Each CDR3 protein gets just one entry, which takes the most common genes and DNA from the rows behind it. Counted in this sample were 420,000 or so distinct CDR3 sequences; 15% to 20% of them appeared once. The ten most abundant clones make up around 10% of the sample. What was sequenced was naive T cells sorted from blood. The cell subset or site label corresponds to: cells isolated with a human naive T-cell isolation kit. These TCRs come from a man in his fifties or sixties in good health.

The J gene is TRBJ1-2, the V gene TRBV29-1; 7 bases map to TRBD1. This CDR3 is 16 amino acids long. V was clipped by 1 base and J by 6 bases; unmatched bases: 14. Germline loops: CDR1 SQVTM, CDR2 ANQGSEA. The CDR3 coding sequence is TGCAGCGTTGAAGGGTTCACGGCAGGGGGTTTTCATGGCTACACCTTC. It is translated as CSVEGFTAGGFHGYTF.

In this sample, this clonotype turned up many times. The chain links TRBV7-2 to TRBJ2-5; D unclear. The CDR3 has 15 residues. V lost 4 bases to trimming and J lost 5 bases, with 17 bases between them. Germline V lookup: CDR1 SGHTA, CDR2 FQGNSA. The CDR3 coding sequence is TGTGCCAGCAGCTCCCAAGTAGCCGATTCGGAGACCCAGTACTTC. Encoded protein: CASSSQVADSETQYF.

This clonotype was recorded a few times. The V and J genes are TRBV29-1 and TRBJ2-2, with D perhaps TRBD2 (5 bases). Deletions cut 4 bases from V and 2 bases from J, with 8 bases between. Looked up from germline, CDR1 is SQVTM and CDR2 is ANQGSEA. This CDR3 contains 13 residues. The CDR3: CSVGSGNTGELFF. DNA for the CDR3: TGCAGCGTTGGCTCGGGAAACACCGGGGAGCTGTTTTTT.

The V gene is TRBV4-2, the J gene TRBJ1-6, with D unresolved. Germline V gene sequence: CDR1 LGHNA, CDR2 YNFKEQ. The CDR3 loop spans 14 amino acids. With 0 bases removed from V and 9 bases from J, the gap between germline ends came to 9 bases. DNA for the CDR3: TGTGCCAGCAGCCAAGACGATCGGGCTTCACCCCTCCACTTT. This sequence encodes CASSQDDRASPLHF.

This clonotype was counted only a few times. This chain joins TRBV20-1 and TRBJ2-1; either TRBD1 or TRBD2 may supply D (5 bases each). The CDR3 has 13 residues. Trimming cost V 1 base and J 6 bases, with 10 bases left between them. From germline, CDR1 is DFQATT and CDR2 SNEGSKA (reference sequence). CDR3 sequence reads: CSARAGAPNEQFF. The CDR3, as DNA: TGCAGTGCTAGAGCCGGGGCGCCCAATGAGCAGTTCTTC.

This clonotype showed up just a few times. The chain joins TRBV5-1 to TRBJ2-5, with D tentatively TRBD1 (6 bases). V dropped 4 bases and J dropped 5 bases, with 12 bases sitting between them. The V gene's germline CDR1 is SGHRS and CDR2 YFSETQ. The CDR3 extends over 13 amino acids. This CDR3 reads CASSVGQRETQYF. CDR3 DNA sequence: TGCGCCAGCAGCGTCGGACAGCGCGAGACCCAGTACTTC.

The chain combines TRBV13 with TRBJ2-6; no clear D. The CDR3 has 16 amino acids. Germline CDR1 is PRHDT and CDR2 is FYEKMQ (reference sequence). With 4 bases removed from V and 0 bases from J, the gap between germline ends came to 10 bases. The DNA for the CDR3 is TGTGCCAGCAGCTCTTACAGTGCCTCTGGGGCCAACGTCCTGACTTTC. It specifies CASSSYSASGANVLTF. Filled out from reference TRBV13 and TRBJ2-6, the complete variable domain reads AAGVIQSPRHLIKEKRETATLKCYPIPRHDTVYWYQQGPGQDPQFLISFYEKMQSDKGSIPDRFSAQQFSDYHSELNMSSLELGDSALYFCASSSYSASGANVLTFGAGSRLTVL.